This entry describes one T cell receptor (beta chain). Its antigen is unidentified. The sample originates from a study of Ad26.COV2.S vaccination and SARS-CoV-2 variants. This CDR3 region has 11 residues. Looked up from germline, CDR1 is DFQATT and CDR2 is SNEGSKA (reference sequence). The germline V and J ends were trimmed by 0 bases and 4 bases, with 3 bases remaining between them. Generated by immunoSEQ multiplex PCR, the TCRdb table keeps only in-frame clones and is missing some. The sample gives hundreds of thousands of clones, around 86% of which show up once; roughly 3.1% is in the top ten. Overall study results and limits: It is possible that the TCR breadth and depth analyses underestimated the total T cell responses.

Described treatment: roughly 19 received Ad26.COV2.S at low or high dose, single or two shots; several received placebo; per-sample allocation not given. Sampling was done on day 63 after the first vaccine or placebo injection. V gene TRBV20-1 combines with J gene TRBJ1-1, with D uncertain. The source material was peripheral blood, sampled in a trial of Ad26.COV2.S vaccine versus placebo. This sequence was found in a person between 18 and 60 years old who received the Ad26.COV2.S COVID-19 vaccine or a placebo. The CDR3 here is CSARESTEAFF. The CDR3 DNA reads TGCAGTGCTAGAGAGAGCACTGAAGCTTTCTTT.